The 13 T cell receptor beta chains below all came from one sample that was sequenced in a study of cytomegalovirus exposure and HLA in healthy donors. In the PCR, 60 Vbeta and 13 Jbeta primers were used. TCRdb's table, derived via immunoSEQ multiplex PCR, lists solely in-frame clones and lacks some. This sample's table has some 130,000 clones. The material sequenced was PBMCs. The receptors come from a woman aged 40 to 50 in good health and CMV-seropositive.

The rearrangement links TRBV7-3 to TRBJ1-5; a weak D match, TRBD1 (5 bases). This CDR3 has 13 residues. Germline V gene lookup returns CDR1 SGHTA and CDR2 FQGTGA. V dropped 4 bases and J dropped 9 bases, with 13 bases sitting between them. CDR3 nucleotide sequence: TGTGCCAGCAGCTCCTCGGGGGATCGGCCCCAGCATTTT. Translation: CASSSSGDRPQHF. Full variable domain (rest looked up from reference TRBV7-3 and TRBJ1-5): GAGVSQTPSNKVTEKGKYVELRCDPISGHTALYWYRQSLGQGPEFLIYFQGTGAADDSGLPNDRFFAVRPEGSVSTLKIQRTERGDSAVYLCASSSSGDRPQHFGDGTRLSIL.

This chain connects TRBV28 to TRBJ2-1; D is unresolved. This CDR3 spans 16 amino acids. V dropped 3 bases and J dropped 0 bases, with 12 bases sitting between them. Germline CDR1 is MDHEN and CDR2 is SYDVKM. In nucleotides, the CDR3 is TGTGCCAGCAGTTTGATAGTTGCGGCCTCCTACAATGAGCAGTTCTTC. This codes for CASSLIVAASYNEQFF.

The chain couples TRBV18 to TRBJ2-5; D gene unclear. Trimming took 3 bases from V and 4 from J, leaving 9 bases between them. The germline V gene encodes CDR1 KGHSH and CDR2 LQKENI. There are 13 residues in the CDR3. This CDR3 reads CASSPGPGETQYF. CDR3 nucleotide sequence: TGTGCCAGCTCACCGGGTCCGGGAGAGACCCAGTACTTC.

The rearrangement uses TRBV7-2 and TRBJ2-7; TRBD2 matches at 7 bases. V lost 5 bases, J lost 2 bases, and 6 bases stayed unmatched. This CDR3 contains 14 residues. Germline V gives CDR1 SGHTA, CDR2 FQGNSA. CDR3 sequence (DNA): TGTGCCAGCAGCCCCTCGGGACTACCCTACGAGCAGTACTTC. It encodes CASSPSGLPYEQYF. Together with reference TRBV7-2 and TRBJ2-7, the CDR3 gives the full variable domain: GAGVSQSPSNKVTEKGKDVELRCDPISGHTALYWYRQSLGQGLEFLIYFQGNSAPDKSGLPSDRFSAERTGGSVSTLTIQRTQQEDSAVYLCASSPSGLPYEQYFGPGTRLTVT.

The rearrangement links TRBV7-8 to TRBJ2-7; a weak D match, TRBD1 (5 bases). Germline CDR1 is SGHVS and CDR2 is FQNEAQ. Trimming removed 7 bases from V and 0 bases from J, with 16 bases in between. The CDR3 is 15 residues long. In DNA, the CDR3 is TGTGCCAGCACCCCAAACAGGTTCAGCTCCTACGAGCAGTACTTC. Translating gives CASTPNRFSSYEQYF.

The rearrangement joins TRBV5-1 to TRBJ2-1; 11 bases match TRBD2. CDR3 size: 15 residues. V lost 2 bases to trimming and J lost 5 bases; unmatched junction nucleotides: 3. The germline gives CDR1 SGHRS, CDR2 YFSETQ. In DNA, the CDR3 is TGCGCCAGCAGCTTCGGGACTAGCGGAAACAATGAGCAGTTCTTC. Translated, it gives CASSFGTSGNNEQFF.

V is TRBV28 and J is TRBJ2-3; TRBD2 aligns across 8 bases. The germline gives CDR1 MDHEN, CDR2 SYDVKM. Trimming removed 3 bases from V and 4 bases from J; junction bases left unmatched: 9. The CDR3 is 16 amino acids. In DNA form, the CDR3 reads TGTGCCAGCAGTTTCCCGGGACTAGGCGACGCAGATACGCAGTATTTT. Amino acids: CASSFPGLGDADTQYF.

This rearrangement joins TRBV7-3 to TRBJ2-7; D call uncertain. Germline CDR1 reads SGHTA; CDR2 reads FQGTGA. This CDR3 contains 14 residues. Trimming left V 5 bases short and J 1 base short, with 12 bases between. CDR3 residues: CASSPTGTSYEQYF. As DNA, the CDR3 is TGTGCCAGCAGCCCAACGGGTACTTCCTACGAGCAGTACTTC.

The chain employs TRBV28 and TRBJ1-2; D might be TRBD1 (6 bases). V lost 4 bases, J lost 3 bases, and 12 bases lay in between. The CDR3 is 14 residues long. Germline loops: CDR1 MDHEN, CDR2 SYDVKM. CDR3 DNA: TGTGCCAGCAGTTCGTTTCCAGGGGACTATGGCTACACCTTC. Translation gives CASSSFPGDYGYTF.

The chain combines TRBV5-4 with TRBJ1-4; TRBD1 is a possible D gene (6 bases). The V gene's germline CDR1 is SGHNT and CDR2 YYREEE (reference sequence). This CDR3 spans 14 amino acids. Trimming took 4 bases from V and 16 from J, leaving 23 bases between them. CDR3 bases: TGTGCCAGCAGCATCCGTGGCCAGGACAGCGTAAGGTTTTTT. Amino acid sequence: CASSIRGQDSVRFF. Drawing the rest from reference TRBV5-4 and TRBJ1-4, the complete variable domain is ETGVTQSPTHLIKTRGQQVTLRCSSQSGHNTVSWYQQALGQGPQFIFQYYREEENGRGNFPPRFSGLQFPNYSSELNVNALELDDSALYLCASSIRGQDSVRFFGSGTQLSVL.

The chain uses TRBV4-1 and TRBJ1-1; D gene unclear. The ends were cut back, 4 bases at V and 0 bases at J, with 6 bases in the middle. The germline CDR1 and CDR2 sequences are MGHRA and YSYEKL. CDR3 length: 13 residues. DNA for the CDR3: TGCGCCAGCAGCCCTGACATGAACACTGAAGCTTTCTTT. It specifies CASSPDMNTEAFF.

The chain recombines TRBV7-2 with TRBJ1-4, with 8 bases identical to TRBD1. Germline V lookup: CDR1 SGHTA, CDR2 FQGNSA. The CDR3 loop spans 19 amino acids. The V segment lost 5 bases and the J segment 0 bases; nucleotides outside the gene matches: 14. The CDR3 is CASSRSPGTGFSTNEKLFF. CDR3 DNA: TGTGCCAGCAGCCGAAGTCCCGGGACAGGATTCTCAACTAATGAAAAACTGTTTTTT.

This rearrangement joins TRBV7-2 to TRBJ2-2, with 15 nucleotides matching TRBD2. This CDR3 is built from 18 residues. Per the germline V gene, CDR1 is SGHTA and CDR2 is FQGNSA. After removal of 6 bases from V and 4 bases from J, the junction contained 9 bases not matched to a gene. CDR3 nucleotides: TGTGCCAGCAGTCGTGGACTAGCGGGAGGGCCCGGCACCGGGGAGCTGTTTTTT. This sequence encodes CASSRGLAGGPGTGELFF.